This T cell receptor beta chain was retrieved from a study of blood T cell repertoires in COVID-19. Whole-study context: Samples taken during acute and convalescent COVID-19 were collected in the United States, Italy and Spain. T cells, B-cell-depleted T cells, or PBMCs provided the cDNA or gDNA that served as material.

Germline assignment: CDR1 SGHRS and CDR2 YFSETQ. The V and J ends lost 1 base and 5 bases respectively, with 17 bases between them. The CDR3 is made up of 16 amino acids. In the original workflow: Estimated nucleated cell counts came from reference gene primer amplification. Sequenced by immunoSEQ multiplex PCR; TCRdb stores in-frame clones only, minus some. V, J and clone size are those of that table, while D and trimming were read from the DNA. The sample lists about 220,000 clones, roughly 82% occurring once. Material for sequencing was peripheral blood. This chain connects TRBV5-1 to TRBJ2-3; maybe TRBD2 (7 bases). This clonotype originated in a man aged 35 to 55 who had recovered from COVID-19. The CDR3 bases are TGCGCCAGCAGCTTGTCCGGGGGGCGCATTATAGATACGCAGTATTTT. Protein product: CASSLSGGRIIDTQYF.